This is a list of T cell receptor beta chains from one sample in a study of technical replicates of blood from a few donors. Sequencing was performed with immunoSEQ multiplex PCR; in TCRdb, only in-frame clones are kept and a portion is missing. The profile covers about 82,000 clones, with around 94% appearing a single time and around 0.37% taken by the ten largest. Sequenced: T cells isolated from PBMCs. All receptors come from a human donor in good health. The CDR3 runs from the conserved cysteine through the conserved F or W. A D gene is named only where the DNA matches it firmly. The size of a clone is reported for some rows only, either as once, few or many, or as a class for expanded clones.

d_gene	abundance	v_gene	len	j_gene	CDR3aa	CDR3nt
NA	NA	TRBV7-9	15	TRBJ2-3	CASSPKDRNADTQYF	TGTGCCAGCAGCCCAAAGGACAGAAACGCAGATACGCAGTATTTT
TRBD2	NA	TRBV6-1	17	TRBJ2-3	CASSELWREGITDTQYF	TGTGCCAGCAGTGAACTGTGGCGGGAGGGCATCACAGATACGCAGTATTTT
NA	once	TRBV15	13	TRBJ1-1	CATSATGFTEAFF	TGTGCCACCAGCGCAACAGGTTTCACTGAAGCTTTCTTT
TRBD1	NA	TRBV19	14	TRBJ2-2	CASSGQGVTGELFF	TGTGCCAGTTCGGGACAGGGGGTGACCGGGGAGCTGTTTTTT
TRBD2	NA	TRBV13	14	TRBJ2-3	CASSFRAGADTQYF	TGTGCCAGCAGCTTCCGAGCGGGAGCTGATACGCAGTATTTT
NA	NA	TRBV4-1	13	TRBJ2-5	CASSPQAQETQYF	TGCGCCAGCAGCCCTCAGGCTCAAGAGACCCAGTACTTC
NA	NA	TRBV5-1	14	TRBJ2-7	CASSLWGLYGEQYF	TGCGCCAGCAGCTTGTGGGGGCTCTACGGCGAGCAGTACTTC
TRBD2	NA	TRBV4-1	20	TRBJ2-1	CASSQVLGLAGDGPYNEQFF	TGCGCCAGCAGCCAAGTACTGGGACTAGCGGGAGACGGCCCCTACAATGAGCAGTTCTTC
TRBD1	NA	TRBV27	17	TRBJ1-5	CASTLRWGQGINQPQHF	TGTGCCAGCACCCTTAGATGGGGACAGGGGATCAATCAGCCCCAGCATTTT
TRBD1	NA	TRBV19	14	TRBJ2-3	CATRTGQDTDTQYF	TGTGCCACCAGAACGGGACAGGACACAGATACGCAGTATTTT
NA	NA	TRBV18	13	TRBJ1-1	CASSTTGSTEAFF	TGTGCCAGCTCAACGACGGGGAGCACTGAAGCTTTCTTT
TRBD2	NA	TRBV9	15	TRBJ2-1	CASSVSAGVYNEQFF	TGTGCCAGCAGCGTATCAGCGGGAGTTTACAATGAGCAGTTCTTC
TRBD2	NA	TRBV11-2	14	TRBJ2-7	CASSSGQRGLEQYF	TGTGCCAGCAGCTCTGGCCAGCGGGGCCTCGAGCAGTACTTC
TRBD1	NA	TRBV5-4	15	TRBJ1-1	CASSPRQGSSTEAFF	TGTGCCAGCAGCCCCCGACAGGGGAGTAGTACTGAAGCTTTCTTT
NA	NA	TRBV4-1	14	TRBJ2-7	CASSQELAAYEQYF	TGCGCCAGCAGCCAAGAACTAGCCGCCTACGAGCAGTACTTC
TRBD2	NA	TRBV4-2	16	TRBJ2-1	CASSHLLAGESNEQFF	TGTGCCAGCAGCCATTTACTAGCGGGAGAATCAAATGAGCAGTTCTTC
NA	NA	TRBV9	13	TRBJ1-1	CASSVSLATEAFF	TGTGCCAGCAGCGTTTCTCTAGCCACTGAAGCTTTCTTT
NA	NA	TRBV18	14	TRBJ1-1	CASSPKEFFAEAFF	TGTGCCAGCTCACCTAAGGAGTTCTTCGCTGAAGCTTTCTTT
TRBD1	NA	TRBV9	15	TRBJ2-7	CASSVEGQGYYEQYF	TGTGCCAGCAGCGTAGAGGGACAGGGATACTACGAGCAGTACTTC
TRBD1	NA	TRBV25-1	15	TRBJ2-7	CASRRDRVIIYEQYF	TGTGCCAGCCGGAGGGACAGGGTAATTATTTACGAGCAGTACTTC
TRBD2	NA	TRBV4-3	17	TRBJ2-5	CASSPEPIAGGQETQYF	TGCGCCAGCAGCCCTGAACCGATAGCGGGAGGCCAAGAGACCCAGTACTTC
TRBD2	NA	TRBV5-3	14	TRBJ2-5	CARSLEAGGETQYF	TGTGCCAGAAGCTTGGAGGCGGGAGGGGAGACCCAGTACTTC
TRBD2	NA	TRBV9	17	TRBJ2-1	CASSARTTSGSYNEQFF	TGTGCCAGCAGCGCCCGAACTACTAGCGGCTCCTACAATGAGCAGTTCTTC
TRBD2	NA	TRBV7-9	16	TRBJ2-3	CASSLTSGRITDTQYF	TGTGCCAGCAGCTTAACTAGCGGGAGGATCACAGATACGCAGTATTTT
TRBD2	once	TRBV19	17	TRBJ2-1	CASSIVLGLAGYNEQFF	TGTGCCAGTAGTATAGTATTAGGACTAGCGGGCTACAATGAGCAGTTCTTC
TRBD2	NA	TRBV6-1	15	TRBJ2-3	CASSGEAGAPDTQYF	TGTGCCAGCAGTGGGGAAGCGGGAGCACCAGATACGCAGTATTTT
NA	NA	TRBV27	12	TRBJ2-2	CASKLPSGELFF	TGTGCCAGCAAGCTCCCATCCGGGGAGCTGTTTTTT
NA	NA	TRBV4-2	15	TRBJ2-3	CASSQTSGVTDTQYF	TGTGCCAGCAGCCAGACCTCCGGGGTCACAGATACGCAGTATTTT
TRBD2	NA	TRBV25-1	15	TRBJ2-5	CASGQRGGPQETQYF	TGTGCCAGCGGCCAGCGGGGTGGACCGCAAGAGACCCAGTACTTC
TRBD1	NA	TRBV6-1	14	TRBJ1-4	CASSSTGWGEKLFF	TGTGCCAGCAGCTCGACAGGGTGGGGGGAAAAACTGTTTTTT
NA	NA	TRBV4-1	13	TRBJ1-2	CASSQTLNYGYTF	TGCGCCAGCAGCCAGACTCTTAACTATGGCTACACCTTC
NA	NA	TRBV6-6	15	TRBJ2-1	CASSYEQPSYNEQFF	TGTGCCAGCAGTTACGAACAGCCCTCCTACAATGAGCAGTTCTTC
TRBD1	NA	TRBV5-1	13	TRBJ1-2	CASSVDRVHGYTF	TGCGCCAGCAGCGTGGACAGGGTCCACGGCTACACCTTC
TRBD2	NA	TRBV4-1	17	TRBJ2-1	CASSPPSGSLSYNEQFF	TGCGCCAGCAGCCCCCCTAGCGGGAGCCTTTCCTACAATGAGCAGTTCTTC
TRBD1	NA	TRBV9	13	TRBJ2-4	CASAGGQGDIQYF	TGTGCCAGCGCAGGGGGACAGGGAGACATTCAGTACTTC
TRBD1	once	TRBV2	16	TRBJ2-3	CASARTGGFPTDTQYF	TGTGCCAGCGCACGGACAGGGGGCTTCCCCACAGATACGCAGTATTTT
TRBD2	NA	TRBV7-8	15	TRBJ2-1	CASSSIAGGPHEQFF	TGTGCCAGCAGCTCAATAGCGGGAGGGCCCCATGAGCAGTTCTTC
NA	NA	TRBV30	14	TRBJ1-5	CAWSRGLGDQPQHF	TGTGCCTGGAGCCGAGGCTTAGGGGATCAGCCCCAGCATTTT
NA	NA	TRBV4-2	15	TRBJ2-7	CASSQVVSSSYEQYF	TGTGCCAGCAGCCAAGTAGTGAGTTCCTCCTACGAGCAGTACTTC
TRBD1	NA	TRBV19	15	TRBJ1-3	CASSIRGQQGNTIYF	TGTGCCAGTAGTATAAGGGGACAGCAGGGAAACACCATATATTTT
NA	NA	TRBV10-3	15	TRBJ2-5	CAISDSQGGEETQYF	TGTGCCATCAGTGATAGCCAGGGAGGAGAGGAGACCCAGTACTTC
NA	NA	TRBV20-1	11	TRBJ2-7	CSARGPGEQYF	TGCAGTGCTAGAGGGCCGGGCGAGCAGTACTTC
NA	once	TRBV7-3	14	TRBJ2-3	CASSLSRGRDTQYF	TGTGCCAGCAGTCTTAGTCGGGGGAGGGATACGCAGTATTTT